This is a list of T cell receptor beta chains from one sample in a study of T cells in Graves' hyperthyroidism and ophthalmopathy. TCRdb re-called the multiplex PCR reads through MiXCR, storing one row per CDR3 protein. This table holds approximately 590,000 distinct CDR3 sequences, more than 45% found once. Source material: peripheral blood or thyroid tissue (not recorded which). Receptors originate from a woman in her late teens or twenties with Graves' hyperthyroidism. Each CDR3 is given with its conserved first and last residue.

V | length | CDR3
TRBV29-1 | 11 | CSRRTVDEQFF
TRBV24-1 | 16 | CATSDETGTSSETQYF
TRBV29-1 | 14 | CSVRRSGAGETQYF
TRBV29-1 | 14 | CSVEQETGGGGYTF
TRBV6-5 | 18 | CASSPGTSRYSGANVLTF
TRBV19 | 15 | CASSPLRTGKETQYF
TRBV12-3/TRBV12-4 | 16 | CASSLAKRGPNTEAFF
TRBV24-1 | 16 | CATSRANTGNTGELFF
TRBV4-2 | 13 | CASSHSSGNTIYF
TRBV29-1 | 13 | CSVERTGFRGYTF
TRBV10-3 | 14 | CAISECTGDQPQHF
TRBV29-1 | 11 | CSAGDVGTIYF
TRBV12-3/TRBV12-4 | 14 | CASSYRMSNQPQHF
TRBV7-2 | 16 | CASSLLSGREAYEQYF
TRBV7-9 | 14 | CASSSTGATGELFF
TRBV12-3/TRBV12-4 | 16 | CASNTGTRSYTGELFF
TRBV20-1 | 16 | CSAPNQGAERNTEAFF
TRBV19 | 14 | CASSITGGLNGYTF
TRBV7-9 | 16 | CASSPTFGTANEKLFF
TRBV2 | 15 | CASSGSGGPSYEQYF
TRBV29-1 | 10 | CSLTASGYTF
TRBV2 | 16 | CASSPSRDRGNYGYTF
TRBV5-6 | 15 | CASSLWPEGHKPQHF
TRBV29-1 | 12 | CSVFPGDGTQYF
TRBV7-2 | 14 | CASSSDRGDGEAFF
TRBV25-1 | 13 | CASSEYQFTEAFF
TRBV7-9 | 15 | CASSPRTGRREKLFF
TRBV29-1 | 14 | CSARAGGPSSPLHF
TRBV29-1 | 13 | CSVGGTGTNEQYF
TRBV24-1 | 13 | CATSELSPNEQFF
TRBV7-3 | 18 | CASSLFPLTEAGANVLTF
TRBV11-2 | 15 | CASLGMGLGQETQYF
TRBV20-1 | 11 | CSALGGYEQYF
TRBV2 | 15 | CASSFGTGGSSPLHF
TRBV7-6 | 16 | CASSLAPMGQNYGYTF
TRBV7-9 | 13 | CASSSAGNYGYTF
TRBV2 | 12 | CASRYPGETQYF
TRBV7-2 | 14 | CASRLGDRAYGYTF
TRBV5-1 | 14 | CASSPRDGGSEATF
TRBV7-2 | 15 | CASSSNRVWNSPLHF
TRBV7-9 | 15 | CASSHRDRTNYGYTF
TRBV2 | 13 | CASNFGQENTIYF
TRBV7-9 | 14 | CASSLETISYEQYF
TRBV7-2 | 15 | CASSLTGGWNTEASF
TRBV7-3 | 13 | CASSHINTGELFF
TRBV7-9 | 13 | CASSFGGIDEQYF
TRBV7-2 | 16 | CASSGGTVTHSYEQYF
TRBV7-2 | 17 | CASSPGTLSSYNSPLHF
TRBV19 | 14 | CASSISEDREKLFF
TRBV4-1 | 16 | CASSHPGTRGLCEQYF
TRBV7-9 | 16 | CASSPRQGLMNTEAFF
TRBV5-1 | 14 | CASSPSRVTGELFF
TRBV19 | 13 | CAISLDRAYGYTF
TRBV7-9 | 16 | CASSLYPATNTGELFF
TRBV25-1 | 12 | CAVGQGNSPLHF
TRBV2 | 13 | CASRDRENYGYTF
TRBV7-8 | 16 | CASSQALSRTNQPQHF
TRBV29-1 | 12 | CSVATRKNGYTF
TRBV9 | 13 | CASTPLLREGYTF
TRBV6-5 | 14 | CASRAQGADYGYTF